Each of the 10 T cell receptor beta chains below was sequenced from the same sample in a study of blood T cell repertoires in COVID-19. The method was immunoSEQ multiplex PCR; TCRdb's version includes in-frame clones alone and lacks a portion of them. Of 200,000 to 300,000 clones in the sample, 86% are singletons; the top ten hold over 2%. Sequencing input: PBMCs or T cells enriched from blood (not recorded which). The receptors stem from a woman between 18 and 30 years old who had recovered from COVID-19.

The chain carries TRBV7-9 and TRBJ1-1; the match to TRBD1 covers 7 bases. Trimming at V came to 11 bases and at J to 7 bases, leaving 7 bases not matched to a gene. The CDR3 has 11 amino acids. From germline, CDR1 is SEHNR and CDR2 FQNEAQ (reference sequence). As DNA, the CDR3 is TGTGCCCATGACAGGGCTAGTGAAGCTTTCTTT. This encodes CAHDRASEAFF. The complete variable domain, with remaining parts taken from reference TRBV7-9 and TRBJ1-1, reads DTGVSQNPRHKITKRGQNVTFRCDPISEHNRLYWYRQTLGQGPEFLTYFQNEAQLEKSRLLSDRFSAERPKGSFSTLEIQRTEQGDSAMYLCAHDRASEAFFGQGTRLTVV.

The chain employs TRBV11-2 and TRBJ2-5; 9 bases map to TRBD2. Germline V gene lookup returns CDR1 SGHAT and CDR2 FQNNGV. V was clipped by 3 bases and J by 5 bases; unmatched bases: 1. CDR3 length equals 13 residues. The CDR3 nucleotides are TGTGCCAGCAGCTTGGGACTAGCTGAGACCCAGTACTTC. Amino acid sequence: CASSLGLAETQYF.

J is TRBJ2-5 and V is TRBV2, with D perhaps matching TRBD1 (5 bases). Trimming stripped 9 bases from V and 2 bases from J, with 10 bases between. CDR3 length: 12 amino acids. Per the germline V gene, CDR1 is SNHLY and CDR2 is FYNNEI. CDR3 protein: CARATVQETQYF. In DNA, the CDR3 is TGTGCCAGAGCGACAGTTCAAGAGACCCAGTACTTC.

V gene TRBV30 combines with J gene TRBJ1-1; a weak D match, TRBD1 (5 bases). The CDR3 spans 13 residues. Trimming left V 0 bases short and J 7 bases short, with 12 bases between. Germline CDR1 and CDR2: GTSNPN and SVGIG (reference sequence). CDR3 region: CAWSVGATFEAFF. CDR3 nucleotides: TGTGCCTGGAGTGTAGGGGCTACATTTGAAGCTTTCTTT.

V and J are TRBV9 and TRBJ2-3, with D possibly TRBD2 on 6 matching bases. Germline V gene sequence: CDR1 SGDLS, CDR2 YYNGEE. V was shortened by 4 bases and J by 3 bases, with 9 bases between the two germline ends. This CDR3 has 13 residues. The CDR3 bases are TGTGCCAGCAGCCCCCGGGGGACAGATACGCAGTATTTT. Amino acid sequence: CASSPRGTDTQYF.

This chain links TRBV6-6 with TRBJ1-5, with TRBD1 identical over 8 bases. Per the germline V gene, CDR1 is MNHNY and CDR2 is SVGAGI (reference sequence). The J segment lost 3 bases and the V segment lost 5 bases, leaving 9 bases of the junction unmatched. The length of the CDR3 is 16 residues. Written as DNA, the CDR3 is TGTGCCAGCAGTCACCCCGGGACAGGAGACAATCAGCCCCAGCATTTT. Its translation: CASSHPGTGDNQPQHF.

The table lists this clone with many counts. The chain joins TRBV5-5 to TRBJ1-2, with 8 bases aligning to TRBD1. The CDR3 spans 15 residues. The V segment lost 4 bases and the J segment 3 bases; nucleotides outside the gene matches: 8. Germline assignment: CDR1 SGHKS and CDR2 YYEKEE (reference sequence). CDR3 amino acids: CASSQRTGSDYGYTF. Here the CDR3 DNA reads TGTGCCAGCAGCCAACGGACAGGGAGCGACTATGGCTACACCTTC.

The gene calls are TRBV7-2 and TRBJ1-1; 8 bases line up with TRBD1. CDR3 length: 14 amino acids. CDR1 is SGHTA, CDR2 FQGNSA, per germline. The V and J ends lost 1 base and 4 bases, in that order; junction bases with no gene match: 2. For the CDR3, the DNA is TGTGCCAGCAGCTTAGGACAGGGGAGCACTGAAGCTTTCTTT. This encodes CASSLGQGSTEAFF.

This clone occurred a few times. The chain links TRBV10-1 to TRBJ2-1; 9 bases fit TRBD1. This CDR3 is built from 16 residues. Germline V gene lookup returns CDR1 WNHNN and CDR2 SYGVQD (reference sequence). The J segment lost 12 bases and the V segment lost 0 bases, leaving 12 bases of the junction unmatched. The CDR3: CASSESSGTGPQGQFF. The DNA for the CDR3 is TGCGCCAGCAGTGAGTCTTCCGGGACAGGGCCACAGGGGCAGTTCTTC.

The chain links TRBV23-1 to TRBJ1-4; maybe TRBD1 (5 bases). TRBV23-1 is marked as an open reading frame, function uncertain. V was clipped by 8 bases and J by 7 bases, with 20 bases between them. This CDR3 region has 15 residues. The CDR3 loop is CASLLRTGPSEKLFF. For the CDR3, the DNA is TGCGCCAGCCTCCTTCGAACAGGACCAAGTGAAAAACTGTTTTTT.